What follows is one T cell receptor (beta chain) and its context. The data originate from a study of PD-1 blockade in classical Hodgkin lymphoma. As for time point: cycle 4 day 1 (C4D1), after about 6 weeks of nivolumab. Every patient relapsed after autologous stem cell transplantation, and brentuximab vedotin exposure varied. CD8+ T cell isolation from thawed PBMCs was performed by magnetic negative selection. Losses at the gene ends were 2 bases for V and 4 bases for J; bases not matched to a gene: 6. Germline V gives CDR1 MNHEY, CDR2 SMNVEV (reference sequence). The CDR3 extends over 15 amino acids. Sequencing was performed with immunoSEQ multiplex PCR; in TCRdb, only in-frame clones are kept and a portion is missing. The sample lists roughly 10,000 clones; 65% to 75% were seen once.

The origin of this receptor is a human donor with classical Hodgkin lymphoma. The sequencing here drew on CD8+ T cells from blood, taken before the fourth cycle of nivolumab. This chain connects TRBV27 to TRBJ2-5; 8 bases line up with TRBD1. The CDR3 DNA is TGTGCCAGCAGTTTAGGGGAACAGGGGGGAGAGACCCAGTACTTC. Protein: CASSLGEQGGETQYF.